These T cell receptor beta chains were read from a single sample in a study of human T cells and chemical hapten exposure. TCRdb re-called the RACE reads through MiXCR, storing one row per CDR3 protein. The data show tens of thousands of distinct CDR3 sequences, with approximately 10% seen just once and 1.3% to 1.5% held by the top ten. The sequencing used whole blood, collected in connection with sensitization to the hapten diphenylcyclopropenone (DPC). These TCRs come from a woman aged 45-59 years with alopecia areata. Some clones in this sample may be carry-over from other donors' samples. Each CDR3 is given with its conserved first and last residue. A D gene is named only where the DNA matches it firmly. Rows give clone size only sometimes, using once, few, many, or a class for an expanded clone.

j_gene	abundance	d_gene	v_gene	CDR3nt	CDR3aa
TRBJ2-7	many	-	TRBV7-9	TGTGCCAGCAGCCCAGGGTCAGCTAGCGAGTCCTGGGAGCAGTACTTC	CASSPGSASESWEQYF
TRBJ2-5	-	TRBD2	TRBV5-4	TGTGCCAGCAGCTTGAGCGGACTAGCGGGCCTCGAGACCCAGTACTTC	CASSLSGLAGLETQYF
TRBJ2-7	few	TRBD1	TRBV7-3	TGTGCCAGTATGGGACAGGGTAACTCCTACGAGCAGTACTTC	CASMGQGNSYEQYF
TRBJ2-1	few	TRBD2	TRBV2	TGTGCCAGCATGGGACTAGCGGCCAATGAGCAGTTCTTC	CASMGLAANEQFF
TRBJ2-1	-	TRBD2	TRBV29-1	TGCAGCGGAGGACTAGCGGGAGGGCAGGATGAGCAGTTCTTC	CSGGLAGGQDEQFF
TRBJ2-7	many	-	TRBV5-1	TGCGCCAGCAGCGCGACACGGTACGAGCAGTACTTC	CASSATRYEQYF
TRBJ2-7	many	TRBD2	TRBV28	TGTGCCAGCAGACCGGGACTAGCGGGAGTTTACGAGCAGTACTTC	CASRPGLAGVYEQYF
TRBJ1-1	few	TRBD1	TRBV28	TGTGCCAGCAGTTTACCGACAGGGGCGAACACTGAAGCTTTCTTT	CASSLPTGANTEAFF
TRBJ2-1	-	-	TRBV5-1	TGCGCCAGCAGCTTGGCCCCTGCCCCCAGCTCCTACAATGAGCAGTTCTTC	CASSLAPAPSSYNEQFF
TRBJ2-5	few	TRBD2	TRBV2	TGTGCCAGCAGTGAACTAGCGGGAGCAGGAAAGACCCAGTACTTC	CASSELAGAGKTQYF